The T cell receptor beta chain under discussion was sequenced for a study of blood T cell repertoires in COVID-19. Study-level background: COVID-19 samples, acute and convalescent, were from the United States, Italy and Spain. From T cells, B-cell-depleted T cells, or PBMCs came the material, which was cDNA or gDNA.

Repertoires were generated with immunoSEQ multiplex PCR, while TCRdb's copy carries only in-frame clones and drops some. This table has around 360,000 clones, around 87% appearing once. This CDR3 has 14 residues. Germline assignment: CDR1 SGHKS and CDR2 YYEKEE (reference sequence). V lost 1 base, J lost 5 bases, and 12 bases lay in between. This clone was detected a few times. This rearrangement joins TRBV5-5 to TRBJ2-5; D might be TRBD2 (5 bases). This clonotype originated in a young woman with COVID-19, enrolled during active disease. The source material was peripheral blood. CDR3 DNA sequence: TGTGCCAGCAGCTTGTGGAGAGGCGGGGAGACCCAGTACTTC. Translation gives CASSLWRGGETQYF.